The sequence of this TCR beta chain was determined in a study of regulatory T cells in long-lasting Graves disease. Trimming cost V 4 bases and J 1 base, with 10 bases left between them. Looked up from germline, CDR1 is ENHRY and CDR2 is SYGVKD. This CDR3 contains 15 residues. Findings and limits, study-wide: Accuracy was perhaps lowered by the small sample size.

Library construction for TCR beta used iRepertoire HTBI primers and Arm-PCR of CDR3 regions. Each CDR3 protein gets one entry after TCRdb re-called the multiplex PCR reads with MiXCR. The sample lists hundreds of thousands of distinct CDR3 sequences; about 15% were seen once. The time point: newly diagnosed GD, antithyroid drugs for less than 3 months. TCR sequences were obtained from RNA taken from PBMCs. Of note for this clonotype: Its specificity is unknown.

This sample also appeared in a second study, on T cells in Graves' hyperthyroidism and ophthalmopathy. That paper adds: Graves' hyperthyroidism without ophthalmopathy progression within 18 months was termed stable.

The chain recombines TRBV10-3 with TRBJ2-2; D gene ambiguous. The source was peripheral blood mononuclear cells (PBMCs), collected at new diagnosis, from a patient treated with antithyroid drugs. The sequence came from a young woman with Graves disease. CDR3 coding DNA: TGTGCCATCAGTGTTGGTCCCAAGAACACCGGGGAGCTGTTTTTT. Amino acids: CAISVGPKNTGELFF.